The clone carrying this T cell receptor (beta chain) has a single count. As yet, its antigen is unknown. Each patient with chemo-refractory metastatic non-small-cell lung cancer was treated with focal radiation plus CTLA-4 blockade using ipilimumab. Trimming cost V 1 base and J 0 bases; bases outside gene matches: 5. The V gene's germline CDR1 is KGHSH and CDR2 LQKENI. CDR3 size: 16 residues. Produced via immunoSEQ multiplex PCR; TCRdb's table is partial and in-frame only. This table holds 55,000 to 65,000 clones, 77% found once. This entry belongs to a study of radiotherapy plus CTLA-4 blockade in lung cancer. Across the study: Disease control was achieved by around 30% of patients, and objective responses by more than 15%. Broader study findings: Reports identified early blood T cell clone dynamics, with interferon-beta, as the best response predictor.

The receptor comes from a human donor with non-small cell lung cancer who had a partial response to radiotherapy plus ipilimumab. Sequencing was performed on peripheral blood, taken from a patient treated with radiotherapy plus ipilimumab. The chain couples TRBV18 to TRBJ1-2; 7 nucleotides agree with TRBD1. The CDR3 DNA sequence: TGTGCCAGCTCACCACAGGGGGCGCTGGCTAACTATGGCTACACCTTC. Translated: CASSPQGALANYGYTF.